The rows below give T cell receptor beta chains drawn from one sample of a study of cytomegalovirus exposure and HLA in healthy donors. The protocol was immunoSEQ multiplex PCR, while the TCRdb copy is restricted to in-frame clones and leaves out a portion. The listing records about 51,000 clones. Material: PBMCs. The receptor set was obtained from a female donor in good health and CMV-seronegative. Each CDR3 is given with its conserved first and last residue. A D gene is named only where the DNA matches it firmly.

V gene	J gene	CDR3 length	D gene	CDR3 protein	CDR3 DNA
TRBV6-5	TRBJ1-1	14	-	CASSYSTLGTEAFF	TGTGCCAGCAGTTACTCGACATTGGGTACTGAAGCTTTCTTT
TRBV30	TRBJ2-7	12	-	CAWSAWSYEQYF	TGTGCCTGGAGTGCGTGGAGCTACGAGCAGTACTTC
TRBV19	TRBJ2-2	15	TRBD2	CASSKIAGNTGELFF	TGTGCCAGTAGTAAAATAGCGGGAAACACCGGGGAGCTGTTTTTT
TRBV18	TRBJ2-5	15	-	CASSPPTGRRETQYF	TGTGCCAGCTCACCACCAACGGGAAGGAGAGAGACCCAGTACTTC
TRBV6-6	TRBJ1-1	12	-	CASSPGGTEAFF	TGTGCCAGCAGCCCGGGGGGCACTGAAGCTTTCTTT
TRBV6-1	TRBJ2-7	13	-	CASSKDITYEQYF	TGTGCCAGCAGTAAGGACATTACCTACGAGCAGTACTTC
TRBV18	TRBJ2-3	14	TRBD1	CASSPGTGGDTQYF	TGTGCCAGCTCACCAGGGACAGGGGGAGATACGCAGTATTTT
TRBV4-2	TRBJ2-7	17	-	CASSRHEANDLSYEQYF	TGTGCCAGCAGCCGGCACGAGGCGAACGACCTCTCCTACGAGCAGTACTTC
TRBV5-4	TRBJ1-6	14	-	CASSLDRDNSPLHF	TGTGCCAGCAGCTTGGACAGGGATAATTCACCCCTCCACTTT
TRBV7-6	TRBJ1-2	16	-	CASSPSSPGAGYGYTF	TGTGCCAGCAGCCCTTCTTCTCCGGGCGCGGGCTATGGCTACACCTTC
TRBV13	TRBJ2-3	15	TRBD2	CASSLLAGDTDTQYF	TGTGCCAGCAGCTTACTAGCGGGGGATACAGATACGCAGTATTTT
TRBV28	TRBJ1-3	14	-	CASSLRAFGNTIYF	TGTGCCAGCAGTTTAAGAGCATTTGGAAACACCATATATTTT
TRBV27	TRBJ1-4	15	TRBD1	CASSLRTGTNEKLFF	TGTGCCAGCAGTCTAAGGACAGGCACTAATGAAAAACTGTTTTTT
TRBV19	TRBJ1-1	13	-	CASSIGGDTEAFF	TGTGCCAGTAGTATAGGGGGGGACACTGAAGCTTTCTTT
TRBV27	TRBJ2-1	13	TRBD2	CASSLRTSPWQFF	TGTGCCAGCAGTTTAAGGACTAGCCCATGGCAGTTCTTC
TRBV7-9	TRBJ2-7	15	TRBD1	CASSPRTGGPYEQYF	TGTGCCAGCAGCCCCAGGACAGGGGGCCCCTACGAGCAGTACTTC
TRBV18	TRBJ2-7	12	-	CASSAQPYEQYF	TGTGCCAGCTCAGCACAGCCCTACGAGCAGTACTTC
TRBV30	TRBJ2-2	14	TRBD2	CAWKLAGETGELFF	TGTGCCTGGAAACTAGCGGGAGAAACCGGGGAGCTGTTTTTT
TRBV18	TRBJ1-1	16	TRBD1	CASSPPGQGGLAEAFF	TGTGCCAGCTCACCACCGGGACAGGGGGGGTTGGCTGAAGCTTTCTTT
TRBV18	TRBJ2-3	17	TRBD1	CASSPPPGQGSTDTQYF	TGTGCCAGCTCACCACCGCCCGGACAGGGGAGCACAGATACGCAGTATTTT
TRBV6-5	TRBJ1-4	15	TRBD1	CASSYLTGGREKLFF	TGTGCCAGCAGTTACCTTACAGGGGGCCGTGAAAAACTGTTTTTT
TRBV10-3	TRBJ1-4	14	-	CAISYDATNEKLFF	TGTGCCATCAGCTACGATGCAACTAATGAAAAACTGTTTTTT
TRBV4-3	TRBJ2-7	15	TRBD1	CASSLITGQGYEQYF	TGCGCCAGCAGTCTAATTACGGGACAGGGCTACGAGCAGTACTTC
TRBV5-1	TRBJ2-1	18	TRBD2	CASSRPGTSGNTYNEQFF	TGCGCCAGCAGCCGCCCCGGGACTAGCGGGAATACCTACAATGAGCAGTTCTTC
TRBV2	TRBJ2-5	13	TRBD2	CASSEQRGETQYF	TGTGCCAGCAGTGAACAGCGGGGTGAGACCCAGTACTTC
TRBV18	TRBJ1-1	17	TRBD1	CASSLRDRGLGNTEAFF	TGTGCCAGCTCACTCCGGGACAGGGGGCTAGGGAACACTGAAGCTTTCTTT
TRBV6-5	TRBJ1-1	13	-	CASSYSTGLEAFF	TGTGCCAGCAGTTACTCGACAGGCCTTGAAGCTTTCTTT
TRBV2	TRBJ1-4	14	TRBD1	CASRGTGSDEKLFF	TGTGCCAGCAGGGGGACAGGGTCAGACGAAAAACTGTTTTTT
TRBV29-1	TRBJ2-1	14	TRBD1	CSVAGTGVRGEQFF	TGCAGCGTTGCCGGGACAGGAGTCCGGGGTGAGCAGTTCTTC
TRBV28	TRBJ2-7	13	-	CASSSPVSYEQYF	TGTGCCAGCAGTTCTCCAGTCTCCTACGAGCAGTACTTC
TRBV5-1	TRBJ2-1	16	TRBD2	CASSSRLAGEDNEQFF	TGCGCCAGCAGCTCACGTCTAGCGGGGGAGGACAATGAGCAGTTCTTC
TRBV5-1	TRBJ2-7	14	-	CASSSTGGTYEQYF	TGCGCCAGCAGCTCCACCGGGGGTACCTACGAGCAGTACTTC
TRBV14	TRBJ2-7	16	TRBD2	CASSRGLAGAVYEQYF	TGTGCCAGCAGTCGTGGACTAGCGGGGGCCGTATACGAGCAGTACTTC